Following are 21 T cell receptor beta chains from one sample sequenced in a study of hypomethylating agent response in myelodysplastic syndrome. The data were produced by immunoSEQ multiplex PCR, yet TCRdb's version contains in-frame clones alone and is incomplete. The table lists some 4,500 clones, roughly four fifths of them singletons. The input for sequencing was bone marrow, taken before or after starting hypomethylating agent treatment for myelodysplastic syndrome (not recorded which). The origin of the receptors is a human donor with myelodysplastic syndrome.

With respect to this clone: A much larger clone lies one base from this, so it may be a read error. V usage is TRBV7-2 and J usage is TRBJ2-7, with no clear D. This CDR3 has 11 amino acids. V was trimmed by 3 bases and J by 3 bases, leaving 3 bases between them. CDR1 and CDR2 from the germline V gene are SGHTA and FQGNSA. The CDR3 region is CASSLVYEQYF. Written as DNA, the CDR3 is TGTGCCAGCAGCTTGGTCTACGAGCAGTACTTC.

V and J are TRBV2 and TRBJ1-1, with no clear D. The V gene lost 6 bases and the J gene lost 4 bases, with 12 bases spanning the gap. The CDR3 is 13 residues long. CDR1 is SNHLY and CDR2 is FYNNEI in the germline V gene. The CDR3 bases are TGTGCCAGCAGCCTAGGTCCAGGCACTGAAGCTTTCTTT. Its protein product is CASSLGPGTEAFF.

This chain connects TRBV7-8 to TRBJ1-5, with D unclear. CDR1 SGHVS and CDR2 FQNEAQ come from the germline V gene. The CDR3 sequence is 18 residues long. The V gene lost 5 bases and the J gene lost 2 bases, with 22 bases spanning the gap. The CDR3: CASSVTRAGPAGNQPQHF. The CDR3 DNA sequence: TGTGCCAGCAGCGTCACTCGGGCGGGCCCTGCCGGCAATCAGCCCCAGCATTTT.

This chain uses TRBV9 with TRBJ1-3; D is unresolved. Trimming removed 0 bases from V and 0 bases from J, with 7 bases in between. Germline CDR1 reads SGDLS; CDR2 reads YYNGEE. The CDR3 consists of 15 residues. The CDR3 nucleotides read TGTGCCAGCAGCGTAGATCTTAACTCTGGAAACACCATATATTTT. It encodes CASSVDLNSGNTIYF. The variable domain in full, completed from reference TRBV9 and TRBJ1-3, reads DSGVTQTPKHLITATGQRVTLRCSPRSGDLSVYWYQQSLDQGLQFLIQYYNGEERAKGNILERFSAQQFPDLHSELNLSSLELGDSALYFCASSVDLNSGNTIYFGEGSWLTVV.

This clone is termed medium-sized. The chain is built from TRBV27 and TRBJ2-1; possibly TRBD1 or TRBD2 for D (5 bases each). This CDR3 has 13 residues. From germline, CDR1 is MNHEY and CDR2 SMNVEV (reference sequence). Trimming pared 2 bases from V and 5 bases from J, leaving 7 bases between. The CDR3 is CASSLGTDNEQFF. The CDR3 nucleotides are TGTGCCAGCAGTTTAGGGACGGACAATGAGCAGTTCTTC.

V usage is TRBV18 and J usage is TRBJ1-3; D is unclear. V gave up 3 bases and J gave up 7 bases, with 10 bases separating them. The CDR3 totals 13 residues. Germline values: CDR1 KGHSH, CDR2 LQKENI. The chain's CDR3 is CASSPSQVNTIYF. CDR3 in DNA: TGTGCCAGCTCACCTTCGCAGGTTAACACCATATATTTT.

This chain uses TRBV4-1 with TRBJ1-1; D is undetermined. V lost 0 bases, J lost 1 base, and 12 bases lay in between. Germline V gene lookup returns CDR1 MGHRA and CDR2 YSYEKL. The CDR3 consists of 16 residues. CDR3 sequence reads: CASSQDGLGANTEAFF. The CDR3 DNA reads TGCGCCAGCAGCCAAGATGGATTAGGAGCGAACACTGAAGCTTTCTTT.

The CDR3 nucleotides read TGTGCCAGCAGCTCGACAGGGGGTGAGCAGTTCTTC. Translating gives CASSSTGGEQFF. The chain has TRBV7-7 and TRBJ2-1; 9 bases agree with TRBD1. Losses at the gene ends were 4 bases for V and 9 bases for J; bases not matched to a gene: 1. Germline V lookup: CDR1 SSHAT, CDR2 FNYEAQ (reference sequence). The CDR3 contains 12 residues.

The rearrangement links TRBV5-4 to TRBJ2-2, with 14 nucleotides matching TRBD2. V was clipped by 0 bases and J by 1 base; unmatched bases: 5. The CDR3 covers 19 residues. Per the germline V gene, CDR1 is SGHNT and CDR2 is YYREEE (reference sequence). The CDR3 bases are TGTGCCAGCAGCTTGGGGGGACTAGCGGGGGTTCTGAACACCGGGGAGCTGTTTTTT. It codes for CASSLGGLAGVLNTGELFF.

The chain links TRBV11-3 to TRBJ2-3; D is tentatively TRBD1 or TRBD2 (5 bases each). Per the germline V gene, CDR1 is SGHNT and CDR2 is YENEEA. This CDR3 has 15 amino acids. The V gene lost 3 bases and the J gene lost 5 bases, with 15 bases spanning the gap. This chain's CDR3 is CASSFRGHGEDTQYF. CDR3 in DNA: TGTGCCAGCAGCTTCCGGGGCCATGGGGAAGATACGCAGTATTTT.

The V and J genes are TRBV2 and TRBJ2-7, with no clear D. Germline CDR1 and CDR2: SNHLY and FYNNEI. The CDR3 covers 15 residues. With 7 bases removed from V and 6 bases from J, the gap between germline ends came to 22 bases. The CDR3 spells CASKATRNSYLEQYF. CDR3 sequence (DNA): TGTGCCAGCAAGGCAACAAGGAACAGCTACCTCGAGCAGTACTTC.

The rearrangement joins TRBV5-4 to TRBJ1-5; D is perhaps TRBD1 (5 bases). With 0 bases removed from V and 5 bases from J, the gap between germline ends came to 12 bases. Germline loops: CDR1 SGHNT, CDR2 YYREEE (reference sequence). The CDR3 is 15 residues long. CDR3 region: CASSLGPRDDQPQHF. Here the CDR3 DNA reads TGTGCCAGCAGCTTGGGACCGAGGGACGATCAGCCCCAGCATTTT. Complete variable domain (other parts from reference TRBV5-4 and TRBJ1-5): ETGVTQSPTHLIKTRGQQVTLRCSSQSGHNTVSWYQQALGQGPQFIFQYYREEENGRGNFPPRFSGLQFPNYSSELNVNALELDDSALYLCASSLGPRDDQPQHFGDGTRLSIL.

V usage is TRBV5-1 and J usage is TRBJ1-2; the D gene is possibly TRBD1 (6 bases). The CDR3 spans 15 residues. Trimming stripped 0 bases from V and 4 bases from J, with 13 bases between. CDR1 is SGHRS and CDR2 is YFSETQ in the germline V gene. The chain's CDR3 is CASSLAPGEIYGYTF. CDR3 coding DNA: TGCGCCAGCAGCTTGGCGCCAGGGGAAATCTATGGCTACACCTTC.

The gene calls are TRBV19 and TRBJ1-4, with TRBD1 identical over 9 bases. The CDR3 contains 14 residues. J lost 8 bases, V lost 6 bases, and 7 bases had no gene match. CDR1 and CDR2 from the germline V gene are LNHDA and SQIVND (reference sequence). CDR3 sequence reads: CASRQQGAWEKLFF. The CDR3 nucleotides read TGTGCCAGTAGGCAACAGGGGGCTTGGGAAAAACTGTTTTTT.

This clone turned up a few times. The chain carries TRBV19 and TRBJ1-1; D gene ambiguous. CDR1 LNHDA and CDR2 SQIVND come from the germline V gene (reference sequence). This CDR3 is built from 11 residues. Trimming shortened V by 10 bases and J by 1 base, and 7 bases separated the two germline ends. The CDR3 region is CATRSNTEAFF. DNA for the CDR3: TGTGCCACCAGATCGAACACTGAAGCTTTCTTT.

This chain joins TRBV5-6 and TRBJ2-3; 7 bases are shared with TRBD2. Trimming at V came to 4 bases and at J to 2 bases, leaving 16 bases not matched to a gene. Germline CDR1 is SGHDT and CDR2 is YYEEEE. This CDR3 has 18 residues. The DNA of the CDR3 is TGTGCCAGCAGCGCCATGGTACGAGCGGGGCTCTTCACAGATACGCAGTATTTT. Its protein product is CASSAMVRAGLFTDTQYF.

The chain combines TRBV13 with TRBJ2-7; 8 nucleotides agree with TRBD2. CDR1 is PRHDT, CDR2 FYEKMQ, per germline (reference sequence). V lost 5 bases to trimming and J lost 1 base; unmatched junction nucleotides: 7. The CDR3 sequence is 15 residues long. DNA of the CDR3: TGTGCCAGCAGCCCAAGGGCGGGGGGTTCCTACGAGCAGTACTTC. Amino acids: CASSPRAGGSYEQYF. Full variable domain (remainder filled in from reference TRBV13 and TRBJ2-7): AAGVIQSPRHLIKEKRETATLKCYPIPRHDTVYWYQQGPGQDPQFLISFYEKMQSDKGSIPDRFSAQQFSDYHSELNMSSLELGDSALYFCASSPRAGGSYEQYFGPGTRLTVT.

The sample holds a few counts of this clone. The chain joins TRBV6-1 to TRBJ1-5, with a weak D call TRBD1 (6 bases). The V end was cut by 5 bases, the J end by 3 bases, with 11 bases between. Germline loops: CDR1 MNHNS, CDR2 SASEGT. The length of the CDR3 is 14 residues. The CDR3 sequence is CASSPTGNNQPQHF. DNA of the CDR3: TGTGCCAGCAGTCCGACAGGAAACAATCAGCCCCAGCATTTT.

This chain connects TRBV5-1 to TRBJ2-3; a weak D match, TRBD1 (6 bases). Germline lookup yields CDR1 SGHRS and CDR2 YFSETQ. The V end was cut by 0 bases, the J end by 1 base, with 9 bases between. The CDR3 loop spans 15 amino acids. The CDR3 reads CASSLGQEGTDTQYF. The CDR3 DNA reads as TGCGCCAGCAGCTTGGGACAGGAAGGCACAGATACGCAGTATTTT. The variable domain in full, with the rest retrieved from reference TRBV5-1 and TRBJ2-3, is KAGVTQTPRYLIKTRGQQVTLSCSPISGHRSVSWYQQTPGQGLQFLFEYFSETQRNKGNFPGRFSGRQFSNSRSEMNVSTLELGDSALYLCASSLGQEGTDTQYFGPGTRLTVL.

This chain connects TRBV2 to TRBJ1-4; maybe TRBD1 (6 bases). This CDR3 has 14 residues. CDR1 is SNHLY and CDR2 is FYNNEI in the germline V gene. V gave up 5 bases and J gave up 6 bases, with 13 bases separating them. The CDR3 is CASSQQGWDEKLFF. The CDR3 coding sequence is TGTGCCAGCAGTCAACAGGGATGGGATGAAAAACTGTTTTTT.

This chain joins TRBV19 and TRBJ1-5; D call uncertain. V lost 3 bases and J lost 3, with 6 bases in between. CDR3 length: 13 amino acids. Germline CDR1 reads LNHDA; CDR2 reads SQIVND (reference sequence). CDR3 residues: CASSISDNQPQHF. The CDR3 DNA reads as TGTGCCAGTAGTATCAGTGACAATCAGCCCCAGCATTTT.